This TCR beta chain is from a study of CD8 T cells in ankylosing spondylitis. The sample holds many counts of this clonotype. Its antigen remains unidentified. Study-level findings and limits: The clones that were linked to disease were reported to be significantly enriched in matched synovial fluid samples from ankylosing spondylitis patients. Seemingly characteristic of ankylosing spondylitis blood was a TCR beta motif consisting of about 8 highly homologous variants.

A single record per CDR3 protein comes from TCRdb applying MiXCR to the 5' RACE reads. The top ten clones hold about 20% of a sample with over 200,000 distinct CDR3 sequences, more than 9% of them seen once. V shed 3 bases and J shed 1 base, with 16 bases lying between them. The CDR3 is 17 residues long. Germline V gives CDR1 MDHEN, CDR2 SYDVKM. V and J are TRBV28 and TRBJ2-1, with D perhaps TRBD2 (5 bases). Sequencing was done on a sample of blood, either unsorted or a sorted T cell fraction (not recorded which). The TCR sequence derives from a male donor with ankylosing spondylitis or in good health (not recorded which). This CDR3 reads CASSFSDHPGSYNEQFF. DNA for the CDR3: TGTGCCAGCAGTTTCTCTGACCACCCGGGGTCCTACAATGAGCAGTTCTTC. The full variable domain, with the rest looked up from reference TRBV28 and TRBJ2-1, is DVKVTQSSRYLVKRTGEKVFLECVQDMDHENMFWYRQDPGLGLRLIYFSYDVKMKEKGDIPEGYSVSREKKERFSLILESASTNQTSMYLCASSFSDHPGSYNEQFFGPGTRLTVL.